This TCR beta chain stems from a study of control samples from healthy donors and cancer patients (dated by TCRdb to the early 2020s). Inclusive of the bounding cysteine and phenylalanine, the CDR3 is 14 residues long. Here the CDR3 DNA is all that survives: 42 bases in frame from base 1. The germline V gene encodes CDR1 SGHNT and CDR2 YYREEE (reference sequence). V is shortened by 1 base, J by 3 bases, and the region joining them spans 10 bases. This clone is a singleton in its sample. Its antigen target is currently unknown. No base quality information exists; no much larger clone differs at one position. The library was prepared using the immunoSEQ multiplex PCR assay. TCRdb stores this immuneACCESS table with in-frame sequences only. Part of the clones is absent; in the studies checked, under half of the shortfall reflects unresolved V genes, and no reason is known for the rest. Counted in this sample were some 120,000 clones; less than 90% of them appeared once. The ten most abundant clones make up around 1.8% of the sample.

Sequencing was carried out using blood. This clonotype was obtained from a man between 18 and 35 years old in good health. In this chain, TRBV5-4 is recombined with TRBJ1-2, with no confident D gene call. The nucleotide sequence reads TGTGCCAGCAGCTTGTCTAGAGCCGACTATGGCTACACCTTC. Translated, it reads CASSLSRADYGYTF.